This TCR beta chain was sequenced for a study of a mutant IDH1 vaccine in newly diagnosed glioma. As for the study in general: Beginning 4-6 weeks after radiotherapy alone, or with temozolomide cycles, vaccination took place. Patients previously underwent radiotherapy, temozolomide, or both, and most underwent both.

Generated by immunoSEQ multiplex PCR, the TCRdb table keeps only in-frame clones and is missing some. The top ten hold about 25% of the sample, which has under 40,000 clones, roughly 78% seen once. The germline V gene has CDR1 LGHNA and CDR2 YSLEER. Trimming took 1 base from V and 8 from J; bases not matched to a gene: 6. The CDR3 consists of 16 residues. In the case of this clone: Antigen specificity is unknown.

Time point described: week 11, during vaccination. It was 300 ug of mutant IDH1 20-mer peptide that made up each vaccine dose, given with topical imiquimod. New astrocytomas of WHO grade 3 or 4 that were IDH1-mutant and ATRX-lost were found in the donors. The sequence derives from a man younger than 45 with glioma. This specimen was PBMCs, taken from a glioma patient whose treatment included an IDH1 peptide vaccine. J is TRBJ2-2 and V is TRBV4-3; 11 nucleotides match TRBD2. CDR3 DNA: TGCGCCAGCAGCCAAGTGGTTAGCGGGGGGGCTGGGGAGCTGTTTTTT. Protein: CASSQVVSGGAGELFF.